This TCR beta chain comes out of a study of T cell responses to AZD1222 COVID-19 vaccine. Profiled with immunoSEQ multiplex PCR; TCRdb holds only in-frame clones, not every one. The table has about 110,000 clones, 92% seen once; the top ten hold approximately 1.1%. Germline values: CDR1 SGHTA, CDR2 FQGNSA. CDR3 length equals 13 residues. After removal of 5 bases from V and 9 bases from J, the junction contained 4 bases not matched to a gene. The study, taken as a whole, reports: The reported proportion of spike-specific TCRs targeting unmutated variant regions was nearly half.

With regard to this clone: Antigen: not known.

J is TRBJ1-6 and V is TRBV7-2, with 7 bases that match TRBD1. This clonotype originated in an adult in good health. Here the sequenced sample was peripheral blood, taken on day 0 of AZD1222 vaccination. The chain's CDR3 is CASSGQEASPLHF. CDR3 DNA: TGTGCCAGCAGCGGACAGGAAGCTTCACCCCTCCACTTT.